The clone carrying this TCR beta chain was counted between two and nine times. Sorting recovered naive CD8 T cells on a CD8+CD4-CCR7+CD45RA+ profile. This entry comes from a study of molecular identifiers for immune sequencing clone quantification. Study at large: Replicate experiments divided RNA from roughly 20,000 or 100,000 naive CD8 cells into five parts and sequenced four.

Bulk TCR library preparation followed previously described methods with listed TCR primers. TCRdb analysed the PCR reads with MiXCR anew, one entry per CDR3 protein. The table records tens of thousands of distinct CDR3 sequences, just over 35% of them present only once. Input material: naive CD8+ T cells from blood, with Jurkat cell RNA spiked in. As to subset: FACS-sorted CD8+CD4-CCR7+CD45RA+ naive T cells. This receptor was obtained from a human donor in good health. Some libraries in this study had Jurkat cell RNA spiked in.

CDR3 residues: CSARDIRREQYF. DNA for the CDR3: TGCAGTGCTAGAGATATTAGACGCGAGCAGTACTTC. V usage is TRBV20-1 and J usage is TRBJ2-7; the D is unclear. Deletions cut 0 bases from V and 6 bases from J, with 9 bases between. CDR1 and CDR2 from the germline V gene are DFQATT and SNEGSKA (reference sequence). CDR3 size: 12 residues.